The present T cell receptor beta chain was sequenced within a study of OX40 agonist ivuxolimab in advanced cancers. The study in broad terms: Ivuxolimab, which targeted the costimulatory receptor OX40 (CD134), was an agonistic, fully human IgG2 monoclonal antibody. Intravenous ivuxolimab was administered to patients every 2 weeks at six dose levels: 0.01, 0.1, 0.3, 1.5, 3 and 10 mg/kg. Peripheral TCRbeta sequencing aimed to test whether ivuxolimab altered TCR sequence diversity and caused clonal T-cell expansion. A male proportion of 82.7% and a mean age of approximately 58 years, ranging from roughly 23 to 80, were recorded for the dose-escalation cohort. Partial responses were achieved by three dose-escalation patients, of whom one had hepatocellular carcinoma and two had cutaneous melanoma. Prior anti-PD-1, anti-PD-L1 or anti-CTLA-4 therapy was permitted, and approximately 40% of dose-escalation patients had received checkpoint inhibitors. The paper reports the monotherapy dose-escalation portion (N ≈ 50 patients) of the phase I ivuxolimab trial. Among the roughly 54 dose-escalation patients, 19 had hepatocellular carcinoma, 15 or so melanoma, 9 renal cell carcinoma and 9 head and neck cancer.

The trial excluded patients who had a history of autoimmune disease or who were on systemic immunosuppression. Peripheral blood for TCR sequencing was collected from all dose cohorts at baseline, on cycle 4 day 1, and on cycle 7 day 1. The samples were taken from a phase I, first-in-human, multicenter, open-label dose-escalation trial of ivuxolimab. Adults with locally advanced or metastatic melanoma, renal cell, hepatocellular, or head and neck squamous cell carcinoma were enrolled in the trial. Before TCR sequencing, CD4+ T cells and CD8+ T cells from peripheral blood were sorted into separate populations. Paper-wide results and their limitations: In the 0.1-3.0 mg/kg groups, partial responders were among the patients with the lowest normalized peripheral clonal expansion, particularly in CD8+ T cells. At doses from 0.1 to 3.0 mg/kg, clonal expansion was seen in both CD4+ and CD8+ blood T cells between baseline and week 6. Antigen specificity was not determined for the clonally expanded peripheral T cells. On average, CD8+ T cells showed more expanded clones than CD4+ T cells after ivuxolimab. Low levels of normalized T-cell clonal expansion were also seen in some patients who did not respond.

This clone has a single count. The antigen it recognizes is unknown. No base qualities exist here, and no much larger clone lies one base off it. CDR1 and CDR2, looked up from the germline V gene (reference sequence), are SGHNT and YYREEE. The CDR3 starts with the cysteine, ends with the phenylalanine, and has 14 residues. The sequence is cut down to CDR3 DNA, 42 bases in frame from base 1. V gives up 4 bases and J gives up 4 bases, and the segment between their germline ends measures 11 bases. Genomic DNA was isolated from the sorted cells so that the TCRbeta CDR3 region could be sequenced. The immunoSEQ Assay was used for sequencing of TCRbeta CDR3 regions. This immuneACCESS table, as held by TCRdb, lists in-frame sequences with V and J called but not all clones. Of the missing ones, under half trace to an unresolved V gene in checked studies; the others have no known cause. The sample contains tens of thousands of clones, 84% of them found a single time. The top ten clonotypes cover about 7% of the sample.

The chain links TRBV5-4 with TRBJ2-2, with a tentative D gene TRBD2 over 5 matching bases. Sequenced material: CD4+ or CD8+ T cells sorted from blood, taken in a trial of the OX40 agonist ivuxolimab. The TCR sequence derives from an adult with an advanced solid tumor such as melanoma, head and neck, liver or kidney cancer. DNA sequence: TGTGCCAGCAGCCTTGGACTGTTCACCGGGGAGCTGTTTTTT. The resulting protein is CASSLGLFTGELFF.